Each of the 32 T cell receptor beta chains below was sequenced from the same sample in a study of cytomegalovirus exposure and HLA in healthy donors. Primers for the PCR totalled 60 Vbeta and 13 Jbeta. TCRdb's copy holds only in-frame clones and misses some; the assay was immunoSEQ multiplex PCR. This table has some 180,000 clones, 70% to 90% appearing once. Sequenced input: PBMCs. The receptor set was obtained from a woman aged 45-65 years in good health and CMV-seronegative.

The chain links TRBV6-6 to TRBJ2-6, with D possibly TRBD1 on 5 matching bases. V was cut by 5 bases and J by 2 bases, with 10 bases left in between. This CDR3 contains 15 residues. CDR1 and CDR2 from the germline V gene are MNHNY and SVGAGI (reference sequence). In DNA, the CDR3 is TGTGCCAGCAGTCGTCCAGGGACTGGGGCCAACGTCCTGACTTTC. Its protein is CASSRPGTGANVLTF.

The chain carries TRBV5-5 and TRBJ1-2; the D is unclear. Germline CDR1 reads SGHKS; CDR2 reads YYEKEE (reference sequence). The CDR3 loop spans 15 amino acids. V was shortened by 3 bases and J by 4 bases, with 16 bases between the two germline ends. CDR3 nucleotides: TGTGCCAGCAGCTCATCGGGTCTGGGAGGCTATGGCTACACCTTC. Translated, it gives CASSSSGLGGYGYTF.

The J gene is TRBJ1-2, the V gene TRBV30; D perhaps matches TRBD1 (5 bases). CDR1 is GTSNPN and CDR2 is SVGIG in the germline V gene (reference sequence). With 2 bases removed from V and 3 bases from J, the gap between germline ends came to 13 bases. The CDR3 runs to 14 residues. The CDR3 sequence: CAWSIGGGDYGYTF. CDR3 in DNA: TGTGCCTGGAGTATTGGGGGAGGCGACTATGGCTACACCTTC.

In this sample, this clone turned up once. This chain uses TRBV4-2 with TRBJ1-1; TRBD1 matches 10 bases. Germline assignment: CDR1 LGHNA and CDR2 YNFKEQ. The CDR3 is 15 amino acids. With 5 bases clipped from V and 5 bases from J, the junction kept 8 bases outside the gene matches. CDR3 nucleotide sequence: TGTGCCAGCAGCGCACGGGACAGGGGTGTGACTGAAGCTTTCTTT. Amino acids: CASSARDRGVTEAFF.

V is TRBV7-2 and J is TRBJ1-2; D gene uncertain. This CDR3 region has 10 residues. Germline CDR1 is SGHTA and CDR2 is FQGNSA. CDR3 sequence (DNA): TGTGCAGTAGCGGACTATGGCTACACCTTC. Translating gives CAVADYGYTF.

The V call is TRBV2, the J call TRBJ1-5; 8 bases fit TRBD1. The germline CDR1 and CDR2 sequences are SNHLY and FYNNEI. This CDR3 contains 17 residues. Trimming at V came to 7 bases and at J to 2 bases, leaving 13 bases not matched to a gene. The CDR3 nucleotides are TGTGCCAGCAAAGGACAGGGAAATGAGTATCGCAATCAGCCCCAGCATTTT. Residues: CASKGQGNEYRNQPQHF.

This rearrangement joins TRBV5-1 to TRBJ1-2; 11 bases align to TRBD1. Germline-derived CDR1 and CDR2 are SGHRS and YFSETQ. Germline trimming cut 3 bases from V and 4 bases from J; bases unmatched to any gene: 5. This CDR3 is built from 15 residues. The DNA of the CDR3 is TGCGCCAGCAGCTCCGGGACAGGGGGGCCCTATGGCTACACCTTC. Residues: CASSSGTGGPYGYTF.

This clone has only one observation. This chain joins TRBV7-6 and TRBJ1-2; D is uncertain. V lost 5 bases to trimming and J lost 5 bases, with 18 bases between them. Germline-derived CDR1 and CDR2 are SGHVS and FNYEAQ. CDR3 length: 15 amino acids. This CDR3 is CASSPTSLGDYGYTF. CDR3 in DNA: TGTGCCAGCAGCCCAACCTCTCTCGGAGATTATGGCTACACCTTC.

This sequence joins TRBV4-2 and TRBJ2-3; D ambiguous. The CDR3 has 12 residues. CDR1 and CDR2 from the germline V gene are LGHNA and YNFKEQ. Trimming shortened V by 0 bases and J by 7 bases, and 5 bases separated the two germline ends. In DNA, the CDR3 is TGTGCCAGCAGCCAAGAAGCCTATACGCAGTATTTT. As protein: CASSQEAYTQYF.

The V and J genes are TRBV25-1 and TRBJ2-2, with D possibly matching TRBD1 (5 bases). The germline V gene encodes CDR1 MGHDK and CDR2 SYGVNS. Trimming took 1 base from V and 7 from J, leaving 13 bases between them. The CDR3 sequence is 15 residues long. The CDR3 DNA sequence: TGTGCCAGCAGTGAATTCGGCGGTACAGGCGGGGAGCTGTTTTTT. Protein sequence: CASSEFGGTGGELFF.

V and J are TRBV19 and TRBJ1-5; TRBD1 might be the D (6 bases). The CDR3 has 13 residues. Germline V lookup: CDR1 LNHDA, CDR2 SQIVND (reference sequence). Deletions cut 5 bases from V and 7 bases from J, with 12 bases between. The CDR3 here is CASSVGHLQPQHF. In DNA form, the CDR3 reads TGTGCCAGTAGTGTGGGACATTTGCAGCCCCAGCATTTT.

The chain employs TRBV28 and TRBJ2-1, with 13 positions matching TRBD2. The junction had 8 bases not matched to a gene; V was cut back by 8 bases and J by 7 bases. Looked up from germline, CDR1 is MDHEN and CDR2 is SYDVKM. The CDR3 totals 15 residues. The CDR3 region is CASLKTSGGHNEQFF. CDR3 coding DNA: TGTGCCAGCCTTAAGACTAGCGGGGGGCATAATGAGCAGTTCTTC.

The V call is TRBV7-9, the J call TRBJ2-3, with 7 bases lining up with TRBD2. With V trimmed by 5 bases and J by 2 bases, 19 bases remained unmatched. The CDR3 spans 19 residues. From germline, CDR1 is SEHNR and CDR2 FQNEAQ (reference sequence). CDR3 nucleotides: TGTGCCAGCAGCGGGGGAAGAATGATGACTAGCATCTCCACAGATACGCAGTATTTT. This gives the protein CASSGGRMMTSISTDTQYF.

This rearrangement joins TRBV28 to TRBJ2-7; TRBD1 agrees at 7 bases. The CDR3 has 13 residues. In germline, CDR1 is MDHEN, CDR2 SYDVKM. Trimming cost V 7 bases and J 5 bases; bases outside gene matches: 8. The CDR3 loop reads CASILDRANEQYF. The CDR3 nucleotides are TGTGCCAGCATCCTAGACAGGGCTAACGAGCAGTACTTC.

This rearrangement joins TRBV7-6 to TRBJ2-7, with 16 bases fitting TRBD2. V gave up 6 bases and J gave up 5 bases; unmatched junction bases: 7. Looked up from germline, CDR1 is SGHVS and CDR2 is FNYEAQ. The CDR3 contains 16 residues. The DNA for the CDR3 is TGTGCCAGCAGATTGGGACTAGCGGGAGGGCCAGACGAGCAGTACTTC. Translating it yields CASRLGLAGGPDEQYF.

V usage is TRBV10-3 and J usage is TRBJ1-1; D might be TRBD1 (5 bases). The CDR3 runs 14 residues. Germline V gene lookup returns CDR1 ENHRY and CDR2 SYGVKD. Trimming took off 4 bases at V and 4 bases at J, with 13 bases between the two ends. CDR3 amino acids: CAISGGGGGTEAFF. DNA of the CDR3: TGTGCCATCAGTGGGGGTGGGGGGGGCACTGAAGCTTTCTTT.

This chain's CDR3 is CASSLAGQGRVEQYF. As DNA, the CDR3 is TGTGCCAGCAGCTTAGCGGGACAGGGCCGGGTCGAGCAGTACTTC. V usage is TRBV7-9 and J usage is TRBJ2-7, with 9 bases lining up with TRBD1. V dropped 0 bases and J dropped 6; count of bases not matched to a gene: 6. The CDR3 contains 15 residues. CDR1 and CDR2 from the germline V gene are SEHNR and FQNEAQ (reference sequence).

In its sample, this clone was seen once. This chain joins TRBV4-1 and TRBJ2-5; tentative D call: TRBD2 (5 bases). Trimming shortened V by 4 bases and J by 4 bases, and 16 bases separated the two germline ends. CDR1 MGHRA and CDR2 YSYEKL come from the germline V gene. CDR3 length: 15 residues. This CDR3 reads CASSRITRGPETQYF. CDR3 DNA: TGCGCCAGCAGCCGGATCACAAGAGGGCCAGAGACCCAGTACTTC.

The chain recombines TRBV4-2 with TRBJ2-3; possibly TRBD2 for D (6 bases). Germline V gene sequence: CDR1 LGHNA, CDR2 YNFKEQ. Trimming stripped 0 bases from V and 2 bases from J, with 12 bases between. The CDR3 totals 16 residues. The CDR3 nucleotides are TGTGCCAGCAGCCAAGAACCGGGACTTGTCACAGATACGCAGTATTTT. Encoded protein: CASSQEPGLVTDTQYF.

A few counts support this clone. Additional DNA sequences in this sample encode the identical CDR3. V and J are TRBV4-3 and TRBJ2-7; 13 bases fit TRBD2. J lost 11 bases, V lost 2 bases, and 9 bases had no gene match. Per the germline V gene, CDR1 is LGHNA and CDR2 is YSLEER. This CDR3 comprises 15 residues. For the CDR3, the DNA is TGCGCCAGCAGCCAAACCGGGACTAGCGGGATCCCTGAGTACTTC. Protein sequence: CASSQTGTSGIPEYF.

The V and J genes are TRBV28 and TRBJ1-5; 10 nucleotides match TRBD1. Germline V CDR1 and CDR2: MDHEN, SYDVKM. V lost 5 bases and J lost 7; bases outside the gene matches: 5. The CDR3 has 14 residues. The CDR3 sequence: CASSLGQGVQPQHF. The CDR3 nucleotides are TGTGCCAGCAGTCTTGGACAGGGGGTCCAGCCCCAGCATTTT.

In its sample, this clone was seen once. This sequence joins TRBV5-1 and TRBJ1-3, with 7 bases fitting TRBD1. The CDR3 totals 17 residues. V was clipped by 1 base and J by 2 bases; unmatched bases: 9. CDR1 SGHRS and CDR2 YFSETQ come from the germline V gene. The CDR3 sequence: CASSLSLGGATGNTIYF. The CDR3 DNA sequence: TGCGCCAGCAGCTTGTCTCTAGGGGGCGCGACTGGAAACACCATATATTTT.

The V gene is TRBV5-1, the J gene TRBJ2-1; weak D call: TRBD1 (5 bases). The V gene's germline CDR1 is SGHRS and CDR2 YFSETQ. The CDR3 runs to 15 residues. With 0 bases removed from V and 8 bases from J, the gap between germline ends came to 15 bases. CDR3 bases: TGCGCCAGCAGCTTGGGCAGGTCCCTAGGGGATGAGCAGTTCTTC. Translating it yields CASSLGRSLGDEQFF.

This clone was observed a single time. This chain joins TRBV7-2 and TRBJ2-5, with TRBD2 identical over 8 bases. With 1 base clipped from V and 5 bases from J, the junction kept 3 bases outside the gene matches. Germline assignment: CDR1 SGHTA and CDR2 FQGNSA. The CDR3 spans 14 residues. The CDR3 loop is CASSLVGLVETQYF. DNA of the CDR3: TGTGCCAGCAGCTTAGTGGGACTAGTCGAGACCCAGTACTTC.

The genes are TRBV27 and TRBJ2-7; D may be TRBD1 (6 bases). The germline V gene has CDR1 MNHEY and CDR2 SMNVEV (reference sequence). The CDR3 contains 14 residues. With 2 bases removed from V and 3 bases from J, the gap between germline ends came to 11 bases. The CDR3 is CASSLEGQHYEQYF. CDR3 sequence (DNA): TGTGCCAGCAGTTTAGAGGGACAACACTACGAGCAGTACTTC.

This sequence joins TRBV29-1 and TRBJ2-1, with 7 bases that match TRBD1. Per the germline V gene, CDR1 is SQVTM and CDR2 is ANQGSEA. V lost 2 bases to trimming and J lost 1 base; unmatched junction nucleotides: 5. The length of the CDR3 is 15 residues. CDR3 in DNA: TGCAGCGTTGAACTGACAGGGCTTTCCTACAATGAGCAGTTCTTC. Translation gives CSVELTGLSYNEQFF.

This chain uses TRBV11-2 with TRBJ2-5; 8 bases are a match to TRBD2. The CDR3 has 15 residues. V gave up 5 bases and J gave up 2 bases; unmatched junction bases: 7. CDR1 and CDR2 (germline): SGHAT, FQNNGV. Here the CDR3 reads CASSHHSSGQETQYF. The DNA for the CDR3 is TGTGCCAGCAGCCACCATTCTAGCGGGCAAGAGACCCAGTACTTC. The whole variable domain, filled in from reference TRBV11-2 and TRBJ2-5, reads EAGVAQSPRYKIIEKRQSVAFWCNPISGHATLYWYQQILGQGPKLLIQFQNNGVVDDSQLPKDRFSAERLKGVDSTLKIQPAKLEDSAVYLCASSHHSSGQETQYFGPGTRLLVL.

V is TRBV28 and J is TRBJ2-5, with 10 bases that match TRBD2. The junction had 6 bases not matched to a gene; V was cut back by 1 base and J by 4 bases. Germline V gene data show CDR1 as MDHEN and CDR2 as SYDVKM. There are 16 residues in the CDR3. This CDR3 is CASSLLTSGKGETQYF. CDR3 nucleotide sequence: TGTGCCAGCAGTTTATTAACTAGCGGGAAAGGAGAGACCCAGTACTTC.

This clone occurred once. This chain uses TRBV27 with TRBJ1-2; 9 bases match TRBD1. The CDR3 extends over 16 amino acids. V was pared by 7 bases and J by 2 bases, with 11 bases of the junction left unmatched. In germline, CDR1 is MNHEY, CDR2 SMNVEV (reference sequence). Written as DNA, the CDR3 is TGTGCCAGCACCCGTTGGACAGGGGACCGAAACTATGGCTACACCTTC. As protein: CASTRWTGDRNYGYTF.

The chain has TRBV29-1 and TRBJ2-7; no clear D. The germline gives CDR1 SQVTM, CDR2 ANQGSEA. The CDR3 covers 11 residues. Trimming removed 5 bases from V and 4 bases from J, with 9 bases in between. The chain's CDR3 is CSVLGLYEQYF. The DNA for the CDR3 is TGCAGCGTTCTGGGCCTTTACGAGCAGTACTTC.

The gene calls are TRBV11-3 and TRBJ2-7, with D maybe TRBD1 (5 bases). Between the trimmed V and J ends, which lost 5 bases and 3 bases, there was a span of 14 bases. The CDR3 has 14 residues. Germline loops: CDR1 SGHNT, CDR2 YENEEA. Here the CDR3 DNA reads TGTGCCAGCAGCCCTGGCAGGGTAAGCTACGAGCAGTACTTC. Its translation is CASSPGRVSYEQYF.

This clone has a handful of counts. In DNA form, the CDR3 reads TGTGCCAGCAGTTCGGAGGGGGCAAATACGCAGTATTTT. Its protein product is CASSSEGANTQYF. The J gene is TRBJ2-3, the V gene TRBV11-3, with D maybe TRBD1 (7 bases). Germline assignment: CDR1 SGHNT and CDR2 YENEEA. This CDR3 has 13 amino acids. Trimming removed 6 bases at V and 7 bases at J, with 14 bases between.